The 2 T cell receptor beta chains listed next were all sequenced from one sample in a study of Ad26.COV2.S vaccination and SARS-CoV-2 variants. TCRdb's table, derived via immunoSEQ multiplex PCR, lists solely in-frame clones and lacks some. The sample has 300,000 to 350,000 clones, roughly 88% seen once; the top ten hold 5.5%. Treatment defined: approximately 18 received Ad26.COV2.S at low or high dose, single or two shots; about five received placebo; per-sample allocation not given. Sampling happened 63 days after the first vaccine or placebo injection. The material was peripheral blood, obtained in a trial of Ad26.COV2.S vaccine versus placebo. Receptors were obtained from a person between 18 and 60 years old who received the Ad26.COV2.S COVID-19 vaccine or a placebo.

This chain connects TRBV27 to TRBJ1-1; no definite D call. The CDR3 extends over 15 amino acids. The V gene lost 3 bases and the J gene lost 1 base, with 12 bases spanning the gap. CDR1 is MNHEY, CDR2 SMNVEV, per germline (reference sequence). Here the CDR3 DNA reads TGTGCCAGCAGTTTCTACCTAGGCGGGAACACTGAAGCTTTCTTT. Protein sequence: CASSFYLGGNTEAFF.

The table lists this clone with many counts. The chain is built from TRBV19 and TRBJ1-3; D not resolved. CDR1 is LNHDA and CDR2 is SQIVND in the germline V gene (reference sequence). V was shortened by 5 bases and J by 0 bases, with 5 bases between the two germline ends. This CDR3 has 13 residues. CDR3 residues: CASSLLSGNTIYF. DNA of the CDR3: TGTGCCAGTAGTTTACTCTCTGGAAACACCATATATTTT.